This TCR beta chain originates from a study of shared T cell receptors in the human thymus. The germline CDR1 and CDR2 sequences are SGHAT and FQNNGV. The V segment lost 1 base and the J segment 5 bases; nucleotides outside the gene matches: 13. The CDR3 totals 18 residues. The count of this clone is one. Repertoires were generated with immunoSEQ multiplex PCR, while TCRdb's copy carries only in-frame clones and drops some. The sample holds hundreds of thousands of clones, about 87% seen once. The sample was also reused in another study, on human thymus T cells. That work states: Thymic resections from corrective heart surgery supplied the tissue.

The clonotype was recovered from a boy in the first two years of life with a congenital heart defect. The sample was thymocytes. The rearrangement joins TRBV11-2 to TRBJ1-1; TRBD1 matches at 10 bases. This CDR3 is CASSLASGTGVLGTEAFF. The CDR3 DNA reads as TGTGCCAGCAGCTTAGCCTCCGGGACAGGGGTTTTAGGGACTGAAGCTTTCTTT.